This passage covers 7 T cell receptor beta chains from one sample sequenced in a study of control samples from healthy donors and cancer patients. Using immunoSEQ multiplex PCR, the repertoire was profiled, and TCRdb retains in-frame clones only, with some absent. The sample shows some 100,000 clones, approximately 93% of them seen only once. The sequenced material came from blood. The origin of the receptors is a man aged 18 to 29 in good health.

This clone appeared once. The CDR3: CASSRWDRFNQPQHF. The CDR3 region has the DNA TGTGCCAGCAGCCGCTGGGACAGGTTCAATCAGCCCCAGCATTTT. This chain links TRBV6-5 with TRBJ1-5; 8 bases map to TRBD1. Looked up from germline, CDR1 is MNHEY and CDR2 is SVGAGI. The CDR3 extends over 15 amino acids. The junction had 7 bases not matched to a gene; V was cut back by 6 bases and J by 3 bases.

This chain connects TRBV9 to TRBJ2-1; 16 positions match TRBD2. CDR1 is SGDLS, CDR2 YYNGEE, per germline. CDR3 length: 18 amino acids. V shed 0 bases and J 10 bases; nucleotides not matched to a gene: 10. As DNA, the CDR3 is TGTGCCAGCAGCGTAGGAGGGGGGACTAGCGGGAGGGCCCGGGAGCAGTTCTTC. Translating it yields CASSVGGGTSGRAREQFF.

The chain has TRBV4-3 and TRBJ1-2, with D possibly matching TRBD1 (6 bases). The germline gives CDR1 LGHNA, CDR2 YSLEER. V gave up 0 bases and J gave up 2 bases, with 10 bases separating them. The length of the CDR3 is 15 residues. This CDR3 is CASSQDRTVNYGYTF. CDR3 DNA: TGCGCCAGCAGCCAAGATCGGACAGTCAACTATGGCTACACCTTC.

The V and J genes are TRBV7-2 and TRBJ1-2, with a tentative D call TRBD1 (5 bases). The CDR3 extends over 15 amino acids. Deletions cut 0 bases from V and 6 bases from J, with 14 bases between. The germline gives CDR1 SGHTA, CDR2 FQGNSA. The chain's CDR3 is CASSLASDSRNGYTF. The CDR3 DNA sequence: TGTGCCAGCAGCTTAGCTTCAGACAGCAGGAATGGCTACACCTTC.

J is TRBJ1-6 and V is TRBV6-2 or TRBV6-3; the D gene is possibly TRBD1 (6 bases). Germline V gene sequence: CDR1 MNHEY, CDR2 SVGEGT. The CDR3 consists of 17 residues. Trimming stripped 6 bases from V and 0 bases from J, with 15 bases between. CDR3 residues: CASSLDSLSSYNSPLHF. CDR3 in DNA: TGTGCCAGCAGCTTGGACAGCTTAAGCTCCTATAATTCACCCCTCCACTTT.

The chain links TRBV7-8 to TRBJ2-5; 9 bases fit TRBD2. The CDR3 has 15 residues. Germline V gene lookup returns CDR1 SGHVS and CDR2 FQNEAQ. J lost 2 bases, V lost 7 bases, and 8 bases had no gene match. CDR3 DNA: TGTGCCAGCACAACGGCGCTAGCGGGACAAGAGACCCAGTACTTC. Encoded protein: CASTTALAGQETQYF.

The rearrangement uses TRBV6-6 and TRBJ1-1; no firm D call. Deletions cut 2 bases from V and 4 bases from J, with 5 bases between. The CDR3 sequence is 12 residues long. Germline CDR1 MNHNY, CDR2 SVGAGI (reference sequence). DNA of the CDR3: TGTGCCAGCAGTTACGACCCCACTGAAGCTTTCTTT. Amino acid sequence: CASSYDPTEAFF.